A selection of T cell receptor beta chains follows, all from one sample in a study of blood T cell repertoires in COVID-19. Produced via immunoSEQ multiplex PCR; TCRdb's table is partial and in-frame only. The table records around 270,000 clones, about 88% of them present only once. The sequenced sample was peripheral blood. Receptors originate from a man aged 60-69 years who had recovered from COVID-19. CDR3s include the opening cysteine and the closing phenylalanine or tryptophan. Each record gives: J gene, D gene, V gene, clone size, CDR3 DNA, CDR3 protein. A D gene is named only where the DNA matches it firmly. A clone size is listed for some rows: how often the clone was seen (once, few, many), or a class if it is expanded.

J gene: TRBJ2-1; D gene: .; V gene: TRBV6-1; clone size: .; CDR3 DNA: TGTGCCAGCAGTGAAGGGGGAAGCGGCCGTCTTTTCTTGTTCTTC; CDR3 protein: CASSEGGSGRLFLFF
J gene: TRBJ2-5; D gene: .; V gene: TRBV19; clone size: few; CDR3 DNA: TGTGCCAGTAGTATAAGGGGGGGGCCCTTAGGAGAGACCCAGTACTTC; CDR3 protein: CASSIRGGPLGETQYF
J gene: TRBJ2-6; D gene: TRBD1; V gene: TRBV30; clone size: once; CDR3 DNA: TGTGCCTGGGACATACAGGGGTCTGGGGCCAACGTCCTGACTTTC; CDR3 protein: CAWDIQGSGANVLTF
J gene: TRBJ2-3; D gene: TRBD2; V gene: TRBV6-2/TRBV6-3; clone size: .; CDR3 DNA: TGTGCCAGCACCCCCAATGGGGGGGTTAGCACAGATACGCAGTATTTT; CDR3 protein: CASTPNGGVSTDTQYF
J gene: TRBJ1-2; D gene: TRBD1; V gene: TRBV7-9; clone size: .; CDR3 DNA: TGTGCCAGCAGCTTAGCGACAGGGAATGGCTACACCTTC; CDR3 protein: CASSLATGNGYTF
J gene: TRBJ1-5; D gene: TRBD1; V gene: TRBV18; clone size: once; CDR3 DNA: TGTGCCAGCTCACCAATTGACAGGGGGAGGAATCAGCCCCAGCATTTT; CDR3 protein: CASSPIDRGRNQPQHF
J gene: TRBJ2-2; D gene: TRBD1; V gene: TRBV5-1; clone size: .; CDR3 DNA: TGCGCCAGCAGCCAGTTCCCTGGGCAGGGGGAAACCGGGGAGCTGTTTTTT; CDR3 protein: CASSQFPGQGETGELFF
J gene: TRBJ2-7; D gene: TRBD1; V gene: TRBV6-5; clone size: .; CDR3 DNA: TGTGCCAGCAGTTTCCGGGACAGGGGGCGATCCTACGAGCAGTACTTC; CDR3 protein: CASSFRDRGRSYEQYF
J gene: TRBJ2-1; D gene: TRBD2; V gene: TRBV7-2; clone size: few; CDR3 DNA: TGTGCCAGCAGCCCAAGAACTAGCGGGGGGCCGGAGTTCTTC; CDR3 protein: CASSPRTSGGPEFF
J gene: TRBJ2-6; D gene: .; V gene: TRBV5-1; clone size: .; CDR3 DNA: TGCGCCAGCGCCTTTGAGGGAGGTGGGGCCAACGTCCTGACTTTC; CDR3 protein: CASAFEGGGANVLTF
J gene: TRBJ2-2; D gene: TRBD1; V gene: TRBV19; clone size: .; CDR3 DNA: TGTGCCAGTAACCCCGGGACAGGGGTGAACACCGGGGAGCTGTTTTTT; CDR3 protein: CASNPGTGVNTGELFF
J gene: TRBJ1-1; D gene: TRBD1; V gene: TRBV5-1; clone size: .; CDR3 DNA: TGCGCCAGCAGCGAAGGGGGCTGGGACACTGAAGCTTTCTTT; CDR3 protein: CASSEGGWDTEAFF
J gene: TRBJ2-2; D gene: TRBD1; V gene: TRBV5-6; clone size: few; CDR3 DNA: TGTGCCAGCAGCTTCTCAGGGGGCCTCACCGGGGAGCTGTTTTTT; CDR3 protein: CASSFSGGLTGELFF
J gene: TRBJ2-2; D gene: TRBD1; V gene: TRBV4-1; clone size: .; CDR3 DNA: TGCGCCAGCAGCGGGACAGAGACGCTGAACACCGGGGAGCTGTTTTTT; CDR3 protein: CASSGTETLNTGELFF
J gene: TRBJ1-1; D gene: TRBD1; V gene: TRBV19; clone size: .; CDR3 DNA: TGTGCCAGTAGCGACAGGGGGGGATTCTTTGATGCTTTCTTT; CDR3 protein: CASSDRGGFFDAFF
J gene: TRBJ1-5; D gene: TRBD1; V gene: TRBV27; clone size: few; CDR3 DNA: TGTGCCAGCAGTTCGACAGGGGGCTATCAGCCCCAGCATTTT; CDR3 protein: CASSSTGGYQPQHF
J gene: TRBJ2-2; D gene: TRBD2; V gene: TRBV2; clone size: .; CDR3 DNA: TGTGCCAGCACCGGGACTAGAATTAACACCGGGGAGCTGTTTTTT; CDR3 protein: CASTGTRINTGELFF
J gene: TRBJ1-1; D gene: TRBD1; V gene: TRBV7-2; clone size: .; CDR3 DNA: TGTGCCAGCAGCGCACGGGCGGGACAGGTGAACACTGAAGCTTTCTTT; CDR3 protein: CASSARAGQVNTEAFF
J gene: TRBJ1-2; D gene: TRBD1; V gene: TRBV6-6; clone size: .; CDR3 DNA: TGTGCCAGCAGTTATAGAGAGACAGGGAGCGATGGCTACACCTTC; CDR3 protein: CASSYRETGSDGYTF
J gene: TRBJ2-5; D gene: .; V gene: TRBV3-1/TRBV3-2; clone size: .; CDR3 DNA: TGTGCCAGCAGCCAAAAAACAGGCGTTATGACCCAGTACTTC; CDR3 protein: CASSQKTGVMTQYF
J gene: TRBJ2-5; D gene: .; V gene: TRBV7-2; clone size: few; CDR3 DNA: TGTGCCAGCAGCTTAGACAGGCATGAAATAGAGACCCAGTACTTC; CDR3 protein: CASSLDRHEIETQYF
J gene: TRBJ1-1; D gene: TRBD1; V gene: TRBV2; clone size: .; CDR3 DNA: TGTGCCAGCAGTCCTACAGGGGCTAATGAAGCTTTCTTT; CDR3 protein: CASSPTGANEAFF
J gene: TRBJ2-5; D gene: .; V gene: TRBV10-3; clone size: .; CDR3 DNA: TGTGCCATCAGTGATCGGAGGAGAACAGAACAAGAGACCCAGTACTTC; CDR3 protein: CAISDRRRTEQETQYF
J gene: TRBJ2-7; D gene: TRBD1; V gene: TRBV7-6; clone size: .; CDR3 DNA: TGTGCCAGCAGCTTAGGGCAGGGGGTCTCCTACGAGCAGTACTTC; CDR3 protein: CASSLGQGVSYEQYF
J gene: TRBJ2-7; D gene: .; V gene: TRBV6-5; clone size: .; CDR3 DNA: TGTGCCAGCAGTCACAGACAGTACGAGCAGTACTTC; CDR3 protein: CASSHRQYEQYF
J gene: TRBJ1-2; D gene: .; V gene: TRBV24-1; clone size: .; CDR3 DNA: TGTGCCACCAGTGATTTGCCACAGGAAAACTATGGCTACACCTTC; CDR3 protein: CATSDLPQENYGYTF
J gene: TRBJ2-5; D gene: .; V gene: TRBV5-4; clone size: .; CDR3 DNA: TGTGCCAGCAGCCAACCCGGCGGGCAAGAGACCCAGTACTTC; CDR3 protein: CASSQPGGQETQYF
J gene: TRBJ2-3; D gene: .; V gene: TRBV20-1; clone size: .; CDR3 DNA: TGCAGTGCTAGCCTCACAGATACGCAGTATTTT; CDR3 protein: CSASLTDTQYF